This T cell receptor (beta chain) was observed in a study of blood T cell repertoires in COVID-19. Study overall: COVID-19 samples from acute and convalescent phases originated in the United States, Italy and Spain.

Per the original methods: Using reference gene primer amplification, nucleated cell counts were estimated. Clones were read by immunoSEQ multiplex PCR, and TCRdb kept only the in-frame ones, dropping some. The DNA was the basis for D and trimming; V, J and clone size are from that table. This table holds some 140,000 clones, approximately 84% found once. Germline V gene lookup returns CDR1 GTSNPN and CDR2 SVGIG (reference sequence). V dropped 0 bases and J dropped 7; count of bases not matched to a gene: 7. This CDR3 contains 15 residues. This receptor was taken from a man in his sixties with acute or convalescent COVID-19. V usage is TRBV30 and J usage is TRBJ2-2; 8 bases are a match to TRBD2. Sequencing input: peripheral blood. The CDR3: CAWSVRAGAGGELFF. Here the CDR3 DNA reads TGTGCCTGGAGTGTACGAGCGGGAGCGGGCGGGGAGCTGTTTTTT.